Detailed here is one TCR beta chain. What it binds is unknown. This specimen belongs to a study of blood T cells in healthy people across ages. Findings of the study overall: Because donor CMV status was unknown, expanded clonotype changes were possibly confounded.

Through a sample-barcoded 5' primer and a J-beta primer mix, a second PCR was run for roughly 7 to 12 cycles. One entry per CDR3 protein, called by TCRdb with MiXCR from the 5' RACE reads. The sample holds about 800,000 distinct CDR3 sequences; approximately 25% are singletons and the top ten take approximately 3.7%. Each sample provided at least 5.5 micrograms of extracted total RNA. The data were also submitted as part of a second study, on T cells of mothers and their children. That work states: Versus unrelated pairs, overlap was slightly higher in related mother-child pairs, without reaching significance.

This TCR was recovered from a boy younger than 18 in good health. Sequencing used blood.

CDR3 region: CASSIVDRGNNQPQHF. The CDR3, as DNA: TGTGCCAGTAGTATTGTTGACAGGGGAAACAATCAGCCCCAGCATTTT. The rearrangement links TRBV19 to TRBJ1-5, with 8 bases identical to TRBD1. The V gene end was trimmed by 3 bases and the J gene end by 3 bases; junction bases not matched to a gene: 7. CDR1 and CDR2 (germline): LNHDA, SQIVND (reference sequence). This CDR3 spans 16 amino acids.